The T cell receptor (beta chain) under discussion was sequenced for a study of cytomegalovirus exposure and HLA in healthy donors. Study overall: The platform used for the 120 or so validation repertoires matched that of the 600 to 800 first-cohort repertoires, a later analysis reported. Broader study findings: It was reportedly the case that the classifier diagnosed cytomegalovirus status with high specificity and sensitivity. Most observed TCR sequences were rare, whereas some public TCRs were detected in many donors.

V was clipped by 3 bases and J by 3 bases; unmatched bases: 12. CDR1 is SGHDT, CDR2 YYEEEE, per germline. This CDR3 region has 16 residues. Some clones are missing from TCRdb's copy, which holds only in-frame ones; the method was immunoSEQ multiplex PCR. The sample holds roughly 70,000 clones; under 96% are singletons and the top ten take roughly 5%. Details on this clone: Its antigen is as yet unknown.

Sequenced input: PBMCs. The receptor was isolated from a woman between 18 and 29 years old in good health and CMV-seropositive. The chain uses TRBV5-6 and TRBJ2-7, with 7 nucleotides matching TRBD1. CDR3 in amino acids: CASSWERGRSGYEQYF. CDR3 DNA sequence: TGTGCCAGCAGCTGGGAAAGGGGGCGTTCTGGCTACGAGCAGTACTTC.